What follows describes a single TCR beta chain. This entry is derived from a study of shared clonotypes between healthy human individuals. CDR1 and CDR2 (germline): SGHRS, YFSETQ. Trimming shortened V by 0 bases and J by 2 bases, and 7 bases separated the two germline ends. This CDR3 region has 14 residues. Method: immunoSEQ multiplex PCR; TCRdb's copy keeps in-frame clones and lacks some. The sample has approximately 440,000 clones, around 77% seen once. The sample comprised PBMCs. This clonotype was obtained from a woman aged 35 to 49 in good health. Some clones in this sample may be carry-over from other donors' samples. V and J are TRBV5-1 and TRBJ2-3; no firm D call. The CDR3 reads CASSLVQNTDTQYF. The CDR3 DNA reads TGCGCCAGCAGCTTGGTTCAGAACACAGATACGCAGTATTTT.